This T cell receptor (beta chain) was observed in a study of CD8 T cells in Susac syndrome. An input of roughly 0.5 to 1 ug of RNA was subjected to reverse transcription using random hexamers. TCRdb called the immunoSEQ multiplex PCR reads again in MiXCR, with one record for every CDR3 protein. Of 84,000 or so distinct CDR3 sequences listed, approximately 95% were seen once; the top ten hold under 1%. Deletions cut 0 bases from V and 5 bases from J, with 7 bases between. Germline CDR1 and CDR2: LNHNV and YYDKDF (reference sequence). This CDR3 region has 13 residues. From blood CD8+ and CD4+ T cells, the TCR beta chain was sequenced.

The receptor's source is a human donor with Susac syndrome. The rearrangement joins TRBV15 to TRBJ1-1; no clear D gene. Specimen: CD8+ T cells from PBMCs. This CDR3 is CATSRDSETEAFF. CDR3 DNA: TGTGCCACCAGCAGAGATTCCGAGACTGAAGCTTTCTTT.